The clone carrying this T cell receptor beta chain was counted many times. The antigen is not known. This CDR3 comprises 11 residues. V was cut by 4 bases and J by 10 bases, with 10 bases left in between. This specimen comes from a study of T cells after yellow fever vaccination. Whole-study findings and limits: The CD4 compartment and the CD8 compartment contained a small share of clonotypes in common. Once the booster was given, most primary-vaccination clones reappeared, at around 96% for CD4 and roughly 85% for CD8.

By 5'RACE template switching, TCR cDNA was produced, with a universal primer site and UMIs added in the process. MiXCR, run by TCRdb on the 5' RACE reads, gives a single entry per CDR3 protein. The data show hundreds of thousands of distinct CDR3 sequences, about 12% seen once. The TCR comes from a young man who received the YFV17D yellow fever vaccine. The chain carries TRBV12-3 or TRBV12-4 and TRBJ2-5, with D possibly being TRBD2 (5 bases). Sample: PBMCs, taken on the day of the yellow fever booster vaccination. This CDR3 reads CASSSQRGQYF. As DNA, the CDR3 is TGTGCCAGCAGTTCCCAACGGGGCCAGTACTTC.